One sample yielded the 19 T cell receptor beta chains listed below, sequenced in a study of T cells in localized non-small cell lung cancer. Assay used: immunoSEQ multiplex PCR; TCRdb lists only in-frame clones, some missing. The table has fewer than 35,000 clones, approximately 90% seen once. Here the sequenced sample was peripheral blood mononuclear cells, taken before any cancer treatment. The receptors shown here come from a man aged 40 to 69 with stage III lung adenocarcinoma.

The rearrangement links TRBV4-1 to TRBJ2-2; the D gene is possibly TRBD2 (6 bases). CDR1 and CDR2 from the germline V gene are MGHRA and YSYEKL. This CDR3 contains 17 residues. V lost 5 bases to trimming and J lost 6 bases, with 22 bases between them. CDR3 DNA: TGCGCCAGCAGCGCTCGGGACTCCTCAGAGGGACCCGGGGAGCTGTTTTTT. Translation gives CASSARDSSEGPGELFF.

This clone was seen a handful of times. The chain has TRBV4-2 and TRBJ1-2, with TRBD1 identical over 8 bases. Germline values: CDR1 LGHNA, CDR2 YNFKEQ. With 0 bases clipped from V and 6 bases from J, the junction kept 9 bases outside the gene matches. The length of the CDR3 is 16 residues. The CDR3 loop is CASSQEISRGPDGYTF. The CDR3 nucleotides read TGTGCCAGCAGCCAAGAGATCTCCAGGGGGCCAGATGGCTACACCTTC.

The V call is TRBV30, the J call TRBJ1-2; D is unclear. CDR1 and CDR2 from the germline V gene are GTSNPN and SVGIG (reference sequence). The CDR3 runs to 12 residues. V was pared by 2 bases and J by 4 bases, with 8 bases between. DNA for the CDR3: TGTGCCTGGAGTCTCGGACGCTATGGCTACACCTTC. Translated: CAWSLGRYGYTF.

The rearrangement joins TRBV28 to TRBJ1-6; the D is unclear. Germline CDR1 reads MDHEN; CDR2 reads SYDVKM. V was clipped by 6 bases and J by 13 bases, with 16 bases between them. The CDR3 is 13 amino acids. The DNA for the CDR3 is TGTGCCAGCAGCTCCGCATCCTCGACCCCCCTCCACTTT. This encodes CASSSASSTPLHF.

The chain joins TRBV10-3 to TRBJ1-2; no firm D call. V was trimmed by 3 bases and J by 7 bases, leaving 9 bases between them. There are 12 residues in the CDR3. Germline assignment: CDR1 ENHRY and CDR2 SYGVKD. DNA of the CDR3: TGTGCCATCAGTGAATTTGGTGGTGGCTACACCTTC. Its translation: CAISEFGGGYTF.

This chain connects TRBV11-2 to TRBJ2-2; 7 nucleotides align to TRBD1. Germline V gene data show CDR1 as SGHAT and CDR2 as FQNNGV. V shed 5 bases, J shed 0 bases, and the junction held 12 bases outside the gene matches. The CDR3 runs 18 residues. CDR3: CASSPRREGTANTGELFF. CDR3 sequence (DNA): TGTGCCAGCAGCCCGCGCCGGGAAGGGACAGCGAACACCGGGGAGCTGTTTTTT.

The gene calls are TRBV6-6 and TRBJ1-2; D is unresolved. V lost 0 bases and J 6 bases, leaving 11 bases between the germline ends. The CDR3 contains 14 residues. Germline-derived CDR1 and CDR2 are MNHNY and SVGAGI (reference sequence). CDR3 protein: CASSYSKWGNGYTF. The CDR3 bases are TGTGCCAGCAGTTACTCGAAATGGGGAAATGGCTACACCTTC.

The V and J genes are TRBV5-4 and TRBJ2-5, with 7 nucleotides matching TRBD2. Losses at the gene ends were 0 bases for V and 5 bases for J; bases not matched to a gene: 13. The CDR3 has 17 amino acids. Germline loops: CDR1 SGHNT, CDR2 YYREEE (reference sequence). CDR3 loop: CASSLGGGAGKEETQYF. Here the CDR3 DNA reads TGTGCCAGCAGCTTGGGCGGGGGAGCGGGGAAAGAGGAGACCCAGTACTTC. The whole variable domain, filled in from reference TRBV5-4 and TRBJ2-5, reads ETGVTQSPTHLIKTRGQQVTLRCSSQSGHNTVSWYQQALGQGPQFIFQYYREEENGRGNFPPRFSGLQFPNYSSELNVNALELDDSALYLCASSLGGGAGKEETQYFGPGTRLLVL.

This chain links TRBV4-2 with TRBJ1-2; maybe TRBD1 (5 bases). This CDR3 has 15 amino acids. V was cut by 0 bases and J by 8 bases, with 16 bases left in between. The germline CDR1 and CDR2 sequences are LGHNA and YNFKEQ. The CDR3 loop reads CASSQEGVQQGGYTF. Here the CDR3 DNA reads TGTGCCAGCAGCCAAGAGGGGGTCCAGCAGGGCGGCTACACCTTC.

V is TRBV19 and J is TRBJ1-2; no definite D call. The length of the CDR3 is 12 residues. Trimming pared 10 bases from V and 5 bases from J, leaving 14 bases between. CDR1 is LNHDA and CDR2 is SQIVND in the germline V gene (reference sequence). CDR3 nucleotides: TGTGCCACCGCCGAGGAGAAATATGGCTACACCTTC. It yields the protein CATAEEKYGYTF.

V and J are TRBV7-6 and TRBJ2-2, with D tentatively TRBD1 (7 bases). This CDR3 contains 15 residues. Germline V gene sequence: CDR1 SGHVS, CDR2 FNYEAQ. The V and J ends lost 6 bases and 1 base respectively, with 12 bases between them. CDR3 nucleotides: TGTGCCAGCAGGCGGGACAGTCTGAACACCGGGGAGCTGTTTTTT. Translation: CASRRDSLNTGELFF.

The chain uses TRBV11-2 and TRBJ2-2; 9 positions match TRBD2. Germline CDR1 and CDR2: SGHAT and FQNNGV. The CDR3 length is 17 residues. V was pared by 2 bases and J by 2 bases, with 6 bases of the junction left unmatched. The CDR3: CASSLPAGGPNTGELFF. The DNA for the CDR3 is TGTGCCAGCAGCTTACCAGCGGGGGGTCCTAACACCGGGGAGCTGTTTTTT.

This chain connects TRBV12-5 to TRBJ2-7; D not resolved. The V end lost 2 bases, the J end lost 4 bases, and 3 bases lay between the germline ends. Germline-derived CDR1 and CDR2 are LGHNT and FRNRAP. The CDR3 consists of 11 residues. CDR3 bases: TGTGCTAGTGGTTTGAGGTACGAGCAGTACTTC. Translated: CASGLRYEQYF.

The chain couples TRBV29-1 to TRBJ1-2; tentative D call: TRBD1 (6 bases). CDR1 is SQVTM and CDR2 is ANQGSEA in the germline V gene. The ends were cut back, 2 bases at V and 12 bases at J, with 13 bases in the middle. The CDR3 length is 11 residues. The CDR3 spells CSVERTEYDTF. CDR3 DNA: TGCAGCGTTGAACGGACAGAGTACGACACCTTC.

The V call is TRBV7-1, the J call TRBJ2-7, with D perhaps matching TRBD1 (5 bases). TRBV7-1 is classed as an ORF, of uncertain function. CDR3 size: 16 residues. Between the trimmed V and J ends, which lost 4 bases and 6 bases, there was a span of 22 bases. The CDR3 region has the DNA TGTGCCAGCAGCTTAATGGGGCAGGGCCGCCTACGCGAGCAGTACTTC. It translates to CASSLMGQGRLREQYF.

On this clone itself: This CDR3 is also generated by other DNA sequences in the sample. V and J are TRBV7-2 and TRBJ2-3; D remains ambiguous. The CDR3 contains 13 residues. The V end lost 0 bases, the J end lost 3 bases, and 4 bases lay between the germline ends. CDR1 and CDR2 from the germline V gene are SGHTA and FQGNSA. The CDR3 DNA follows: TGTGCCAGCAGCTTAGCGAGAACAGATACGCAGTATTTT. Protein product: CASSLARTDTQYF.

This clone has just a few counts. The chain employs TRBV4-2 and TRBJ2-3, with 13 bases matching TRBD2. The CDR3 loop spans 18 amino acids. V lost 3 bases, J lost 9 bases, and 15 bases stayed unmatched. The germline CDR1 and CDR2 sequences are LGHNA and YNFKEQ. CDR3 region: CASSQFTSGGGTQGTQYF. The DNA of the CDR3 is TGTGCCAGCAGCCAGTTCACTAGCGGGGGGGGAACCCAGGGAACGCAGTATTTT.

The rearrangement links TRBV6-6 to TRBJ2-4; D possibly corresponds to TRBD2 (6 bases). The CDR3 spans 16 residues. The germline gives CDR1 MNHNY, CDR2 SVGAGI (reference sequence). The V end was cut by 6 bases, the J end by 1 base, with 16 bases between. The CDR3 sequence: CASSPGGPGAKNIQYF. CDR3 in DNA: TGTGCCAGCAGCCCCGGGGGACCGGGGGCCAAAAACATTCAGTACTTC.

V usage is TRBV9 and J usage is TRBJ1-1; 11 nucleotides agree with TRBD1. The CDR3 has 16 residues. The junction had 3 bases not matched to a gene; V was cut back by 2 bases and J by 0 bases. Per the germline V gene, CDR1 is SGDLS and CDR2 is YYNGEE. DNA of the CDR3: TGTGCCAGCAGCGTTCGGACAGGGGGCCTGAACACTGAAGCTTTCTTT. This translates into CASSVRTGGLNTEAFF.